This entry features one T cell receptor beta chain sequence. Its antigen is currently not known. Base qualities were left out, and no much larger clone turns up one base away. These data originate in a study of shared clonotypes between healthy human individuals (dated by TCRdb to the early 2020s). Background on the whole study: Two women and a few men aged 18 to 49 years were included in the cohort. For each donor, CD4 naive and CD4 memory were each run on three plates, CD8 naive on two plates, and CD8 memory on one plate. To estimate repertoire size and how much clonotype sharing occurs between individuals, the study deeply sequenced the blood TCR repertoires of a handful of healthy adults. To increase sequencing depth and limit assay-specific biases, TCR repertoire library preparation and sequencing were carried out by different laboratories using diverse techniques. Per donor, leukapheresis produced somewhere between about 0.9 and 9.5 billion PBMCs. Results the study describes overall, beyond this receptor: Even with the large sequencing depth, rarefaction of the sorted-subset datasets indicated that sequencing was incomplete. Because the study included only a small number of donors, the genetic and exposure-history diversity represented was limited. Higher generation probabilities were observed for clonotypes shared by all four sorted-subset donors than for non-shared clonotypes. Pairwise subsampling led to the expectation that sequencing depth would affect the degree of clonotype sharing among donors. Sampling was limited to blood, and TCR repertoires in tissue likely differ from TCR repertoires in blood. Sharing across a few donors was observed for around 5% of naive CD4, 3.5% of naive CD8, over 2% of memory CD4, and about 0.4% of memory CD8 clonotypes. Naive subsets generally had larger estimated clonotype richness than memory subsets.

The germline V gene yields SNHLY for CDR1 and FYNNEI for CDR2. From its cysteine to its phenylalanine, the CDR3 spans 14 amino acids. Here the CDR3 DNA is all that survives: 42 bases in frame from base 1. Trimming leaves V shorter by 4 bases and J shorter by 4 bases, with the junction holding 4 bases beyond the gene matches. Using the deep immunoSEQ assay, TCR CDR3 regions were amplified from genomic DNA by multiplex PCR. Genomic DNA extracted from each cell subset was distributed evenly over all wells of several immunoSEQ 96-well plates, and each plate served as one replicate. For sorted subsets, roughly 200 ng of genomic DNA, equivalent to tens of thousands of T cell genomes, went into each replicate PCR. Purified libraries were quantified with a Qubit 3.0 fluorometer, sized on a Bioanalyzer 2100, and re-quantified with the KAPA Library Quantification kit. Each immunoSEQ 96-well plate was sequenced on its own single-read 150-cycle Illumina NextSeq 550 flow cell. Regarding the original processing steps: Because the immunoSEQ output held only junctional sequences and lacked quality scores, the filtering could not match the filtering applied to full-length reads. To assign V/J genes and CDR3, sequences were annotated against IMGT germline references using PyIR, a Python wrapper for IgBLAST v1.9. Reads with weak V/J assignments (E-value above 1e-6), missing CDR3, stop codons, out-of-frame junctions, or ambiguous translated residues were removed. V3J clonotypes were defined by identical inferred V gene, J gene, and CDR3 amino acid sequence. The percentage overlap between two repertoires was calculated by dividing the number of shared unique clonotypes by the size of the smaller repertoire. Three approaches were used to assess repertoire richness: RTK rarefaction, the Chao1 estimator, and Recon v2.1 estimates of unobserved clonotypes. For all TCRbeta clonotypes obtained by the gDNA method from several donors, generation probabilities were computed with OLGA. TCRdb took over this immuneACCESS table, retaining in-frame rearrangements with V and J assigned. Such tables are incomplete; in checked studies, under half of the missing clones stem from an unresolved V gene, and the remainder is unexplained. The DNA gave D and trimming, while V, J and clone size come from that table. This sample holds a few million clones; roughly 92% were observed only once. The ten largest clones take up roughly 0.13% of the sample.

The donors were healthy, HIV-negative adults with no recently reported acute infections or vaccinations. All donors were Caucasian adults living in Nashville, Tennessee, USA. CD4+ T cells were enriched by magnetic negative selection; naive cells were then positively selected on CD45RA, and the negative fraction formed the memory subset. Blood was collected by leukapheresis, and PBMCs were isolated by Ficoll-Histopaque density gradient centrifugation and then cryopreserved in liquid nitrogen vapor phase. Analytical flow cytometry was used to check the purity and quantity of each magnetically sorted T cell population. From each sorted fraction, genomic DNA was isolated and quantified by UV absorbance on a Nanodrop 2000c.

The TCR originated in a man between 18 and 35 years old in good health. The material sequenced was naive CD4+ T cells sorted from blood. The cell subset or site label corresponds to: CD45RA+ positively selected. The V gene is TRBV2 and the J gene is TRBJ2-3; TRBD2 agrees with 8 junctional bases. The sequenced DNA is TGTGCCAGCAGTGCGGCGGGAGGTCCAGATACGCAGTATTTT. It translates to CASSAAGGPDTQYF.